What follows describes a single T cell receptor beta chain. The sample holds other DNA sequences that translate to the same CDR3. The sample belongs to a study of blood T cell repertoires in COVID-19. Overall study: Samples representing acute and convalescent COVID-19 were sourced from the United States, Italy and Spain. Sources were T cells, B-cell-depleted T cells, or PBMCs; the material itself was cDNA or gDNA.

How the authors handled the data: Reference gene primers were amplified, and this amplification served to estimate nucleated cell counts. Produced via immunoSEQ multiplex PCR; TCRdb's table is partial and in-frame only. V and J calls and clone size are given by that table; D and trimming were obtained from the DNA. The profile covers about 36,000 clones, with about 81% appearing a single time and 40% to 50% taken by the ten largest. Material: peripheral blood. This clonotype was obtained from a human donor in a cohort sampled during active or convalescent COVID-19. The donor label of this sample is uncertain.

For the CDR3, the DNA is TGTGCCAGTAGCCCGCGGAATCAGCCCCAGCATTTT. Translation gives CASSPRNQPQHF. This sequence joins TRBV19 and TRBJ1-5; D ambiguous. V shed 6 bases and J shed 4 bases, with 7 bases lying between them. CDR3 length: 12 residues. Germline V gene data show CDR1 as LNHDA and CDR2 as SQIVND (reference sequence).